This T cell receptor beta chain was recorded in a study of cytomegalovirus exposure and HLA in healthy donors. Study in general: Previous work identified 95 million to 140 million unique TCR beta sequences from 150 million to 200 million T cells.

This clone was found once. Its specificity is unknown. Notes on the study in general: The Asian-associated ancestry cluster reportedly had fewer N-insertions than the roughly 720-donor mean in a later analysis. Presence/absence comparisons presumed near-even sequencing depth among donors. The authors enumerated 164 TCR beta chains as linked to cytomegalovirus.

The CDR3 contains 12 residues. The germline gives CDR1 SGHRS, CDR2 YFSETQ. PCR involved 60 Vbeta and 13 Jbeta primers. The assay was immunoSEQ multiplex PCR, and TCRdb's table has in-frame clones only and misses some. Among more than 150,000 clones listed, around 78% were seen once. The clonotype was recovered from a man aged 35 to 55 in good health and CMV-seronegative. The rearrangement uses TRBV5-1 and TRBJ2-7; the D gene is possibly TRBD1 (5 bases). Sequenced sample: PBMCs. CDR3 sequence (DNA): TGCGCCAGCAGCTTGGGAAGCCGAAGGGGCCGTGTC. Protein product: CASSLGSRRGRV.